This is a list of T cell receptor beta chains from one sample in a study of identical twins. TCRdb processed the 5' RACE reads anew with MiXCR; each CDR3 protein has one entry. Here the sample spans about 700,000 distinct CDR3 sequences, less than 7% being singletons. Sequenced: naive T cells sorted from blood. The source is a man aged 18 to 30 in good health. The CDR3 runs from the conserved cysteine through the conserved F or W. Fields, in order: J gene, clone size, D gene, V gene, CDR3 DNA, CDR3 protein. A D gene is named only where the DNA matches it firmly. Only some rows state a clone size, as once, few, many or a class for expanded clones.

>TRBJ2-5|once|TRBD2|TRBV4-2
TGTGCCAGCAGCCCCTCGACTAGCGGGAGACGAGAGACCCAGTACTTC
CASSPSTSGRRETQYF
>TRBJ2-1|NA|TRBD1|TRBV30
TGTGCCTGGACAGGGGGTGCGAATGAGCAGTTCTTC
CAWTGGANEQFF
>TRBJ2-7|NA|TRBD2|TRBV20-1
TGCAGTGCTAGAGACCCTAGCGGGATCGGAGGGCAGTACTTC
CSARDPSGIGGQYF
>TRBJ1-1|many|TRBD1|TRBV29-1
TGCAGCGGGGCCCAGGGGGGCGGCACTGAAGCTTTCTTT
CSGAQGGGTEAFF
>TRBJ2-7|few|TRBD2|TRBV27
TGTGCCAGCAGTTTATCTAGCGGGCTTAGCTCCTACGAGCAGTACTTC
CASSLSSGLSSYEQYF
>TRBJ2-1|many|TRBD2|TRBV27
TGTGCCAGCACTAGGGGGACTAGTCACAATGAGCAGTTCTTC
CASTRGTSHNEQFF
>TRBJ2-3|many|NA|TRBV20-1
TGCAGTGCTAGCGGGGGCGCGGGCACAGATACGCAGTATTTT
CSASGGAGTDTQYF
>TRBJ2-5|many|NA|TRBV24-1
TGTGCCACCAGTGCCCCTTCCGGCAGGGACCAAGAGACCCAGTACTTC
CATSAPSGRDQETQYF
>TRBJ2-5|many|NA|TRBV4-2
TGTGCCAGCAGCCGGGGACCGGCTCGGGAGACCCAGTACTTC
CASSRGPARETQYF
>TRBJ1-2|NA|TRBD1|TRBV20-1
TGCAGTGGCCTTAGGGACAGGGGGGACGGCTACACCTTC
CSGLRDRGDGYTF
>TRBJ2-1|NA|TRBD2|TRBV5-5
TGTGCCAGCAGAGAGTTCGGGACTAGCGCTTTTGAGCAGTTCTTC
CASREFGTSAFEQFF
>TRBJ2-5|NA|NA|TRBV29-1
TGCAGCGTTGACGAGCCAAAAAGGGGAGAGACCCAGTACTTC
CSVDEPKRGETQYF
>TRBJ2-7|NA|NA|TRBV7-9
TGTGCCAGCAGCTTAGCGGTGACTAACTACGAGCAGTACTTC
CASSLAVTNYEQYF
>TRBJ2-1|many|TRBD2|TRBV4-1
TGCGCCAGCAGGGATAGGACTAGCGGGGGCCCCTACAATGAGCAGTTCTTC
CASRDRTSGGPYNEQFF
>TRBJ2-1|many|NA|TRBV12-3/TRBV12-4
TGTGCCAGCGGGGCCTACAATGAGCAGTTCTTC
CASGAYNEQFF
>TRBJ1-4|NA|NA|TRBV27
TGTGCCAGCAGTTTGACAGGCTTCGGGGAAAAACTGTTTTTT
CASSLTGFGEKLFF
>TRBJ2-1|many|NA|TRBV18
TGTGCCAGCTCACCAATTGCGAATGAGCAGTTCTTC
CASSPIANEQFF
>TRBJ1-2|few|NA|TRBV6-1
TGTGCCAGCAGTCCCGGGACACTGACCCGGTCGAGGGGCTACACCTTC
CASSPGTLTRSRGYTF
>TRBJ1-6|NA|NA|TRBV6-5
TGTGCCAGCAGTTACTCTTCTGGGGGGGGGTCACCCCTCCACTTT
CASSYSSGGGSPLHF
>TRBJ2-7|many|NA|TRBV7-2
TGTGCCAGCAGCTTCCGAAGTAACTACGAGCAGTACTTC
CASSFRSNYEQYF
>TRBJ2-5|NA|NA|TRBV7-9
TGTGCCAGCAGCTTAGCGCTCTCAGGGCTGAAGACCCAGTACTTC
CASSLALSGLKTQYF
>TRBJ2-7|many|NA|TRBV20-1
TGCAGTGCTAGAGGGGACCACCCGAACGCCTACGAGCAGTACTTC
CSARGDHPNAYEQYF
>TRBJ2-7|NA|NA|TRBV5-1
TGCGCCAGCAGCTCCCGGCCCGGGGCCTCCTACGAGCAGTACTTC
CASSSRPGASYEQYF
>TRBJ2-2|few|NA|TRBV5-6
TGTGCCAGCAGCCGGGACGGACCCGGGACTCCGATCCGCACCGGGGAGCTGTTTTTT
CASSRDGPGTPIRTGELFF
>TRBJ2-7|few|NA|TRBV5-1
TGCGCCAGCAGCTGGGGGCGAGGACTGAGGTACGAGCAGTACTTC
CASSWGRGLRYEQYF
>TRBJ2-3|NA|NA|TRBV7-2
TGTGCCAGCAGCTCCCGAAAAGTAGCCCTGGGCACAGATACGCAGTATTTT
CASSSRKVALGTDTQYF
>TRBJ2-4|many|NA|TRBV5-1
TGCGCCAGCAGCTTGGCCGATAGTCCAGCCAAAAACATTCAGTACTTC
CASSLADSPAKNIQYF
>TRBJ2-3|many|TRBD1|TRBV12-3/TRBV12-4
TGTGCCAGTAGAACAGGGGGCCCAGATACGCAGTATTTT
CASRTGGPDTQYF
>TRBJ1-1|many|TRBD1|TRBV20-1
TGCAGTGCACATCAGGGGGCGCGGATTGTGGACACTGAAGCTTTCTTT
CSAHQGARIVDTEAFF
>TRBJ2-3|few|NA|TRBV6-1
TGTGCCAGCAGTCCCAGGGCGCGGGGCACAGATACGCAGTATTTT
CASSPRARGTDTQYF
>TRBJ2-3|few|TRBD2|TRBV28
TGTGCCAGCAGTTTCCTTGGACTAGCGGGAGGGGGCACAGATACGCAGTATTTT
CASSFLGLAGGGTDTQYF
>TRBJ2-5|few|NA|TRBV4-2
TGTGCCAGCAGCCAGGACGGACTACGCCTAGAGACCCAGTACTTC
CASSQDGLRLETQYF
>TRBJ2-3|NA|NA|TRBV30
TGTGCCCATGGGGGAGGCACGCAGTATTTT
CAHGGGTQYF
>TRBJ2-5|NA|NA|TRBV28
TGTGCCAGCAGTACAAGGTCGCCGGGGACCCAGTACTTC
CASSTRSPGTQYF
>TRBJ2-3|many|TRBD2|TRBV27
TGTGCCAGCAGAGATTTAGCGGGAGAGGCAGATACGCAGTATTTT
CASRDLAGEADTQYF
>TRBJ2-1|many|NA|TRBV5-1
TGCGCCAGCAGCAACATGCAGGGAAGCCCCTACAATGAGCAGTTCTTC
CASSNMQGSPYNEQFF
>TRBJ1-2|many|NA|TRBV4-2
TGTGCCAGCAGCCAAGCGGCCGACGGACGGACATTCTATGGCTACACCTTC
CASSQAADGRTFYGYTF
>TRBJ2-5|many|NA|TRBV5-6
TGTGCCAGCAGCTCCCGACCCACTCCGGAGACCCAGTACTTC
CASSSRPTPETQYF
>TRBJ2-5|NA|NA|TRBV25-1
TGTGCCACGCTTACCCAGGGTCGGGAGACCCAGTACTTC
CATLTQGRETQYF
>TRBJ2-1|many|TRBD1|TRBV2
TGTGCCAGCATCCGGGACAGAAACAATGAGCAGTTCTTC
CASIRDRNNEQFF
>TRBJ2-1|NA|NA|TRBV7-8
TGTGCCAGCAGCTTAGGGGTACCAGGGTACAATGAGCAGTTCTTC
CASSLGVPGYNEQFF
>TRBJ2-3|many|NA|TRBV20-1
TGCAGTGCTAGAGATCCGCCGCCCGAGGATACGCAGTATTTT
CSARDPPPEDTQYF
>TRBJ2-5|NA|TRBD1|TRBV24-1
TGTGCCACCAGTGATTGGACAGGGGTCGGTGGTGACCAAGAGACCCAGTACTTC
CATSDWTGVGGDQETQYF
>TRBJ1-1|NA|NA|TRBV7-3
TGTGCCAGCAGCCCTCTGGAGACGAGCGCTGAAGCTTTCTTT
CASSPLETSAEAFF
>TRBJ1-1|few|NA|TRBV7-8
TGTGCCAGCAGCCTGATGGGTGGGGGAGACACTGAAGCTTTCTTT
CASSLMGGGDTEAFF